The 23 T cell receptor beta chains in this list originate from one sample, sequenced in a study of cytomegalovirus exposure and HLA in healthy donors. The PCR contained 60 Vbeta and 13 Jbeta primers. Libraries were prepared by immunoSEQ multiplex PCR; TCRdb keeps only in-frame clonotypes and omits some of them. Seen here are 80,000 to 95,000 clones, about three quarters observed once, and the top ten hold approximately 6%. The sequenced sample consisted of PBMCs. These TCRs come from a female donor in good health and CMV-seronegative.

The chain has TRBV5-6 and TRBJ1-4; D is uncertain. The germline gives CDR1 SGHDT, CDR2 YYEEEE. The CDR3 spans 13 residues. Trimming left V 2 bases short and J 3 bases short, with 5 bases between. The CDR3 DNA reads TGTGCCAGCAGCTTTCAGGCTAATGAAAAACTGTTTTTT. It yields the protein CASSFQANEKLFF.

The rearrangement uses TRBV6-6 and TRBJ2-1; TRBD2 agrees at 14 bases. Germline V gene sequence: CDR1 MNHNY, CDR2 SVGAGI (reference sequence). This CDR3 comprises 15 residues. Trimming cost V 4 bases and J 8 bases; bases outside gene matches: 4. The CDR3 sequence is CASSWTSGGLDEQFF. CDR3 DNA sequence: TGTGCCAGCAGTTGGACTAGCGGGGGGTTGGATGAGCAGTTCTTC.

V gene TRBV5-4 combines with J gene TRBJ2-1; D perhaps matches TRBD2 (6 bases). The CDR3 runs 15 residues. Trimming pared 4 bases from V and 0 bases from J, leaving 11 bases between. Per the germline V gene, CDR1 is SGHNT and CDR2 is YYREEE (reference sequence). This CDR3 is CASSRRGGSYNEQFF. The CDR3 DNA reads TGTGCCAGCAGCCGGCGGGGAGGCTCCTACAATGAGCAGTTCTTC. Full variable domain (outside the CDR3, taken from reference TRBV5-4 and TRBJ2-1): ETGVTQSPTHLIKTRGQQVTLRCSSQSGHNTVSWYQQALGQGPQFIFQYYREEENGRGNFPPRFSGLQFPNYSSELNVNALELDDSALYLCASSRRGGSYNEQFFGPGTRLTVL.

V gene TRBV6-5 combines with J gene TRBJ2-3; tentative D call: TRBD2 (6 bases). Germline-derived CDR1 and CDR2 are MNHEY and SVGAGI. V was shortened by 2 bases and J by 0 bases, with 9 bases between the two germline ends. CDR3 length: 15 amino acids. CDR3 bases: TGTGCCAGCAGTTACAACGCGGGAAGCACAGATACGCAGTATTTT. Translating it yields CASSYNAGSTDTQYF.

The chain joins TRBV2 to TRBJ2-1, with D possibly being TRBD1 (5 bases). This CDR3 has 16 amino acids. From germline, CDR1 is SNHLY and CDR2 FYNNEI. With 3 bases removed from V and 3 bases from J, the gap between germline ends came to 15 bases. This CDR3 reads CASSDFETALYNEQFF. DNA of the CDR3: TGTGCCAGCAGTGATTTCGAGACAGCCCTCTACAATGAGCAGTTCTTC. Together with reference TRBV2 and TRBJ2-1, the CDR3 gives the full variable domain: EPEVTQTPSHQVTQMGQEVILRCVPISNHLYFYWYRQILGQKVEFLVSFYNNEISEKSEIFDDQFSVERPDGSNFTLKIRSTKLEDSAMYFCASSDFETALYNEQFFGPGTRLTVL.

This clone has more than one count but fewer than ten. V usage is TRBV28 and J usage is TRBJ1-1, with D possibly TRBD1 on 6 matching bases. The CDR3 runs to 14 residues. CDR1 and CDR2 (germline): MDHEN, SYDVKM. The germline V and J ends were trimmed by 8 bases and 2 bases, with 15 bases remaining between them. The CDR3: CASQERGGNTEAFF. CDR3 DNA: TGTGCCAGCCAAGAAAGGGGGGGTAACACTGAAGCTTTCTTT.

This clone was detected a few times. In nucleotides, the CDR3 is TGTGCCAGCAGCTTCACGGAGGACACTGAAGCTTTCTTT. Protein: CASSFTEDTEAFF. This rearrangement joins TRBV11-1 to TRBJ1-1; D not resolved. This CDR3 comprises 13 residues. Germline V gene sequence: CDR1 SGHAT, CDR2 FQDESV (reference sequence). V lost 3 bases and J 3 bases, leaving 8 bases between the germline ends.

This chain connects TRBV5-1 to TRBJ2-3; 8 nucleotides line up with TRBD1. This CDR3 has 15 residues. Germline V CDR1 and CDR2: SGHRS, YFSETQ. V dropped 1 base and J dropped 2; count of bases not matched to a gene: 3. Written as DNA, the CDR3 is TGCGCCAGCAGCTTGAGGGACAGGTACACAGATACGCAGTATTTT. As protein: CASSLRDRYTDTQYF.

The chain uses TRBV5-5 and TRBJ2-5, with 9 bases that match TRBD1. This CDR3 region has 15 residues. V was pared by 3 bases and J by 5 bases, with 8 bases of the junction left unmatched. In germline, CDR1 is SGHKS, CDR2 YYEKEE (reference sequence). Written as DNA, the CDR3 is TGTGCCAGCAGCTCCGGACAGGGGCGCGGGGAGACCCAGTACTTC. Protein product: CASSSGQGRGETQYF.

Only a few counts were recorded for this clone. The CDR3 coding sequence is TGTGCCAGCAGCTCCCTCAGCGGGAGTTACAATGAGCAGTTCTTC. Its protein is CASSSLSGSYNEQFF. This chain links TRBV14 with TRBJ2-1; TRBD2 matches 8 bases. Germline values: CDR1 SGHDN, CDR2 FVKESK. The CDR3 loop spans 15 amino acids. The J segment lost 4 bases and the V segment lost 5 bases, leaving 7 bases of the junction unmatched. Supplemented by reference TRBV14 and TRBJ2-1, the full variable domain reads EAGVTQFPSHSVIEKGQTVTLRCDPISGHDNLYWYRRVMGKEIKFLLHFVKESKQDESGMPNNRFLAERTGGTYSTLKVQPAELEDSGVYFCASSSLSGSYNEQFFGPGTRLTVL.

V usage is TRBV19 and J usage is TRBJ2-5, with 11 bases matching TRBD2. Looked up from germline, CDR1 is LNHDA and CDR2 is SQIVND (reference sequence). Trimming at V came to 6 bases and at J to 5 bases, leaving 8 bases not matched to a gene. The CDR3 runs 15 residues. The DNA for the CDR3 is TGTGCCAGTAGGAAGACTAGCGGGATGCGGGAGACCCAGTACTTC. Amino acid sequence: CASRKTSGMRETQYF.

This sequence joins TRBV28 and TRBJ2-1, with TRBD1 as a possible D gene (5 bases). The CDR3 runs to 12 residues. Germline CDR1 is MDHEN and CDR2 is SYDVKM. V lost 6 bases, J lost 8 bases, and 11 bases lay in between. The CDR3 DNA reads TGTGCCAGCAGAGTAGCAGGGTATGAGCAGTTCTTC. As protein: CASRVAGYEQFF.

This clone was observed a single time. J is TRBJ2-2 and V is TRBV18; 7 nucleotides match TRBD1. The CDR3 contains 14 residues. After removal of 0 bases from V and 7 bases from J, the junction contained 2 bases not matched to a gene. In germline, CDR1 is KGHSH, CDR2 LQKENI. The CDR3 is CASSPPDRNGELFF. The CDR3 nucleotides are TGTGCCAGCTCACCACCGGACAGGAACGGGGAGCTGTTTTTT.

This chain connects TRBV27 to TRBJ2-3; 9 bases match TRBD2. The CDR3 loop spans 17 amino acids. Germline-derived CDR1 and CDR2 are MNHEY and SMNVEV (reference sequence). The J segment lost 6 bases and the V segment lost 4 bases, leaving 14 bases of the junction unmatched. The DNA for the CDR3 is TGTGCCAGCAGTTGGCGTAGCGGGGGCTACGAAGGGGATACGCAGTATTTT. Translation gives CASSWRSGGYEGDTQYF.

This rearrangement joins TRBV2 to TRBJ1-1; D is possibly TRBD1 (5 bases). This CDR3 is 12 amino acids long. Trimming removed 2 bases from V and 10 bases from J, with 11 bases in between. Germline CDR1 SNHLY, CDR2 FYNNEI. CDR3 sequence: CASSEQGVGAFF. DNA of the CDR3: TGTGCCAGCAGTGAACAGGGTGTCGGAGCTTTCTTT.

The chain has TRBV28 and TRBJ1-2; unclear D gene. The V gene's germline CDR1 is MDHEN and CDR2 SYDVKM. The CDR3 consists of 14 residues. Between the trimmed V and J ends, which lost 5 bases and 3 bases, there was a span of 13 bases. This chain's CDR3 is CASSSPRGDYGYTF. The DNA for the CDR3 is TGTGCCAGCAGTAGCCCTCGGGGTGACTATGGCTACACCTTC.

This clone was detected only a few times. This chain joins TRBV11-2 and TRBJ2-1, with D uncertain. The CDR3 is 14 residues long. The germline CDR1 and CDR2 sequences are SGHAT and FQNNGV. V was pared by 5 bases and J by 5 bases, with 13 bases between. CDR3 loop: CASSPRTSDNEQFF. CDR3 DNA: TGTGCCAGCAGCCCTAGAACATCTGACAATGAGCAGTTCTTC.

This clone was seen a single time. This rearrangement joins TRBV30 to TRBJ2-2; possible D gene TRBD2, 7 bases. Per the germline V gene, CDR1 is GTSNPN and CDR2 is SVGIG (reference sequence). V gave up 0 bases and J gave up 5 bases, with 16 bases separating them. This CDR3 is 16 amino acids long. In DNA form, the CDR3 reads TGTGCCTGGAGTGTTTTATCGGGGGGCTGGACCGGGGAGCTGTTTTTT. This codes for CAWSVLSGGWTGELFF. Combining the CDR3 with reference TRBV30 and TRBJ2-2 gives the whole variable domain SQTIHQWPATLVQPVGSPLSLECTVEGTSNPNLYWYRQAAGRGLQLLFYSVGIGQISSEVPQNLSASRPQDRQFILSSKKLLLSDSGFYLCAWSVLSGGWTGELFFGEGSRLTVL.

The chain is built from TRBV25-1 and TRBJ1-6; 7 bases are a match to TRBD1. CDR1 and CDR2 (germline): MGHDK, SYGVNS. The CDR3 has 15 amino acids. V dropped 5 bases and J dropped 8; count of bases not matched to a gene: 9. The CDR3 DNA reads as TGTGCCAGCAGTCCCCCGGGACAGCCCCATTCACCCCTCCACTTT. Its translation: CASSPPGQPHSPLHF.

The rearrangement joins TRBV28 to TRBJ2-3; TRBD2 matches 7 bases. The V gene end was trimmed by 6 bases and the J gene end by 6 bases; junction bases not matched to a gene: 9. Germline CDR1 and CDR2: MDHEN and SYDVKM. The CDR3 is 14 amino acids. The CDR3 loop is CASSLVLAVDTQYF. For the CDR3, the DNA is TGTGCCAGCAGCCTTGTCCTAGCGGTCGATACGCAGTATTTT.

The rearrangement uses TRBV19 and TRBJ1-5; D may be TRBD1 (5 bases). Germline values: CDR1 LNHDA, CDR2 SQIVND (reference sequence). CDR3 size: 14 residues. V lost 7 bases to trimming and J lost 2 bases, with 12 bases between them. CDR3 loop: CASTRGNGNQPQHF. The CDR3 coding sequence is TGTGCCAGTACGCGGGGGAATGGCAATCAGCCCCAGCATTTT.

The chain recombines TRBV25-1 with TRBJ2-5; D may be TRBD2 (6 bases). The V end was cut by 4 bases, the J end by 3 bases, with 9 bases between. The length of the CDR3 is 13 residues. The V gene's germline CDR1 is MGHDK and CDR2 SYGVNS. The chain's CDR3 is CASSGWGEETQYF. CDR3 bases: TGTGCCAGCAGTGGATGGGGGGAAGAGACCCAGTACTTC.

On this clone: Germline is not matched at one junction end, which may reflect a read error. V is TRBV7-7 and J is TRBJ2-2; D remains unclear. CDR1 is SSHAT, CDR2 FNYEAQ, per germline (reference sequence). The length of the CDR3 is 15 residues. The CDR3 protein is CASSLSDMNTGELFF. CDR3 nucleotide sequence: TGTGCTAGCAGCTTAAGTGACATGAACACCGGGGAGCTGTTTTTT.